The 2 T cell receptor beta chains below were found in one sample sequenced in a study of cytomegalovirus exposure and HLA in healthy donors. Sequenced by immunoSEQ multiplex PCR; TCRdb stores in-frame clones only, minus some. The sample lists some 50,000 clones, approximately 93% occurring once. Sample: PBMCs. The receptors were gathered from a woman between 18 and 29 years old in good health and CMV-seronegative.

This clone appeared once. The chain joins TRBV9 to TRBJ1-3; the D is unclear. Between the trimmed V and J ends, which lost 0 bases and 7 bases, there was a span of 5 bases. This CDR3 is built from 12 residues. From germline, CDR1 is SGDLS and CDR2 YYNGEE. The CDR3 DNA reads TGTGCCAGCAGCGTAGGAGGGAACACCATATATTTT. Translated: CASSVGGNTIYF.

The CDR3: CASSGTLAGKQETQYF. Here the CDR3 DNA reads TGTGCCAGCAGTGGAACACTAGCGGGGAAACAAGAGACCCAGTACTTC. The V and J genes are TRBV2 and TRBJ2-5; TRBD2 agrees at 10 bases. The CDR3 extends over 16 amino acids. Per germline, CDR1 SNHLY and CDR2 FYNNEI. V shed 4 bases and J 2 bases; nucleotides not matched to a gene: 7.